These 3 T cell receptor beta chains originate from one sample sequenced in a study of PD-1 blockade in classical Hodgkin lymphoma. Produced via immunoSEQ multiplex PCR; TCRdb's table is partial and in-frame only. In the table there are about 7,000 clones, about 80% of which are singletons. The patients all showed relapse after autologous stem cell transplantation, while their brentuximab vedotin exposure varied. Magnetic negative selection served to purify CD4+ T cells out of PBMCs that had been thawed. Material: CD4+ T cells from blood, obtained at baseline. The receptors were sampled from a human donor with classical Hodgkin lymphoma.

This rearrangement joins TRBV6-5 to TRBJ2-4; TRBD1 matches at 10 bases. Germline assignment: CDR1 MNHEY and CDR2 SVGAGI. The ends lost 7 bases at V and 9 bases at J; junction bases unmatched: 9. This CDR3 has 14 residues. The CDR3 DNA sequence: TGTGCCAGCACCCCACCCGGGACAGGGGTCATTCAGTACTTC. Residues: CASTPPGTGVIQYF.

V gene TRBV7-8 combines with J gene TRBJ1-3; 9 bases are shared with TRBD1. Germline lookup yields CDR1 SGHVS and CDR2 FQNEAQ. This CDR3 has 16 amino acids. After removal of 4 bases from V and 4 bases from J, the junction contained 8 bases not matched to a gene. The CDR3 DNA sequence: TGTGCCAGCAGCTCCCGGACAGGGGTGGGCGGAAACACCATATATTTT. This encodes CASSSRTGVGGNTIYF.

This rearrangement joins TRBV28 to TRBJ1-5; maybe TRBD1 (5 bases). Trimming removed 4 bases from V and 6 bases from J, with 13 bases in between. The CDR3 spans 14 residues. Germline V gene sequence: CDR1 MDHEN, CDR2 SYDVKM. This CDR3 is CASSSYGRGQPQHF. CDR3 coding DNA: TGTGCCAGCAGTTCATATGGGAGGGGTCAGCCCCAGCATTTT.